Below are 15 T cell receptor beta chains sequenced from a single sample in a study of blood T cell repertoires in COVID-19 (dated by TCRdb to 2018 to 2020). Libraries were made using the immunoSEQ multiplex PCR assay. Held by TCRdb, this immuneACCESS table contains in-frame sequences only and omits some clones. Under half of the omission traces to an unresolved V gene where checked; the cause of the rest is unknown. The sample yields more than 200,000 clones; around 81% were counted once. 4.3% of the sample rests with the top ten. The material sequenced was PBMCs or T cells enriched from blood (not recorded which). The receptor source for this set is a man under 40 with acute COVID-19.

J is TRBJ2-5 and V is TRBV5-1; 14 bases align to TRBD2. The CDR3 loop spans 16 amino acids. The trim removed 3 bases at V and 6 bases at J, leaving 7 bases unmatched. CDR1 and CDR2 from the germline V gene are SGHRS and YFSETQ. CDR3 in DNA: TGCGCCAGCAGCTGGACTAGCGGGGGGCCCGGGAAGACCCAGTACTTC. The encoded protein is CASSWTSGGPGKTQYF.

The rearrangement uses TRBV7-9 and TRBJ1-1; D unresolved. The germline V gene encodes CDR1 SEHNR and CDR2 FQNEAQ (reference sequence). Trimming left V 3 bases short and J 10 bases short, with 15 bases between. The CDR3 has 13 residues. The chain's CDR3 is CASSFDSGRVAFF. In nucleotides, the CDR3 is TGTGCCAGCAGCTTCGATTCTGGGCGGGTAGCTTTCTTT.

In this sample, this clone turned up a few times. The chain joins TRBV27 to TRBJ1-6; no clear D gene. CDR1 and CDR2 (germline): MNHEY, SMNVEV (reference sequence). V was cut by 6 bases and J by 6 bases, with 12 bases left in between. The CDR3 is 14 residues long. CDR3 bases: TGTGCCAGCAGGTTCACACCACCTAATTCACCCCTCCACTTT. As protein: CASRFTPPNSPLHF.

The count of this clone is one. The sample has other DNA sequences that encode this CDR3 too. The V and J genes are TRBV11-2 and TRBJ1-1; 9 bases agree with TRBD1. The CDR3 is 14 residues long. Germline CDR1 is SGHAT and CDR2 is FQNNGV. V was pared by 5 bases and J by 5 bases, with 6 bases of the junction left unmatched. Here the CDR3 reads CASSPRQGVTEAFF. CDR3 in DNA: TGTGCCAGCAGCCCAAGACAGGGGGTTACTGAAGCTTTCTTT.

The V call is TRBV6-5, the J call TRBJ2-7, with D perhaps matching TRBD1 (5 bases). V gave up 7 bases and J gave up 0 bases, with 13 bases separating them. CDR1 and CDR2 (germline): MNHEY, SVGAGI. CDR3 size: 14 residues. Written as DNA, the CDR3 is TGTGCCAGCACACGTTCGACAGCCTCCTACGAGCAGTACTTC. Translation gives CASTRSTASYEQYF.

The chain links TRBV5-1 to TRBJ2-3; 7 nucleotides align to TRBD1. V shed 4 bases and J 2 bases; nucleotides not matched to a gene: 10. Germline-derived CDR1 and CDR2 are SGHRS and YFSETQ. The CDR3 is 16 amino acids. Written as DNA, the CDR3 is TGCGCCAGCAGCCGGGATGGACAGGTGAACACAGATACGCAGTATTTT. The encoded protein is CASSRDGQVNTDTQYF.

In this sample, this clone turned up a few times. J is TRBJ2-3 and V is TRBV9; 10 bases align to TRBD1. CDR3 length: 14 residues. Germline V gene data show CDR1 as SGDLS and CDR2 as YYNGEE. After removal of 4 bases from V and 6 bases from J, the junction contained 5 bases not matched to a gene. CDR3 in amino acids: CASSLGTGADTQYF. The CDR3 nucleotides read TGTGCCAGCAGCCTTGGGACAGGGGCCGATACGCAGTATTTT.

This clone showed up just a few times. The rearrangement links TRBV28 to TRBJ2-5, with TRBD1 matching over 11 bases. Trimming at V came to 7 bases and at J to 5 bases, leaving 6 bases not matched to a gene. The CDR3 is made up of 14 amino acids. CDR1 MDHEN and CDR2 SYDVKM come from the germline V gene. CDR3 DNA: TGTGCCAGCACCCGGGACAGGGGGGCGGAGACCCAGTACTTC. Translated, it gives CASTRDRGAETQYF.

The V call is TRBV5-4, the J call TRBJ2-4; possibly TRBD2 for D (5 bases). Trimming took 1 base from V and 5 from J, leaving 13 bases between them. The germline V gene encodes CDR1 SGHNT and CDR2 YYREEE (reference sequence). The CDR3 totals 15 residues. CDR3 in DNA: TGTGCCAGCAGCTTGCCGGGAACTGCGGAAAACATTCAGTACTTC. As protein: CASSLPGTAENIQYF. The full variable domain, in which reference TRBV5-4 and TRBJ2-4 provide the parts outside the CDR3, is ETGVTQSPTHLIKTRGQQVTLRCSSQSGHNTVSWYQQALGQGPQFIFQYYREEENGRGNFPPRFSGLQFPNYSSELNVNALELDDSALYLCASSLPGTAENIQYFGAGTRLSVL.

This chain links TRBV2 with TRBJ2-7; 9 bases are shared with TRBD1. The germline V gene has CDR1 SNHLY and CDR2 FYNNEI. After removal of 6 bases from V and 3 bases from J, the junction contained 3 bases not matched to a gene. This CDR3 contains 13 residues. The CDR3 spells CASSGTGYYEQYF. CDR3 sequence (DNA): TGTGCCAGCAGCGGGACAGGGTACTACGAGCAGTACTTC.

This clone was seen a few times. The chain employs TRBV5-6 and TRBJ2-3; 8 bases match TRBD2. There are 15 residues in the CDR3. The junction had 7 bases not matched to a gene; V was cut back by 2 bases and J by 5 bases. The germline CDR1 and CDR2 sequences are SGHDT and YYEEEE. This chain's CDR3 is CASSFTGLAGDTQYF. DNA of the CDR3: TGTGCCAGCAGCTTCACCGGACTAGCAGGAGATACGCAGTATTTT.

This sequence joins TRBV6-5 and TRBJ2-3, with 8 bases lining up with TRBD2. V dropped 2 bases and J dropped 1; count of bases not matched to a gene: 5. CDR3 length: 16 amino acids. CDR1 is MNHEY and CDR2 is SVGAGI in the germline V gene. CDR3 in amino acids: CASSYTLLAGTDTQYF. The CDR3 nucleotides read TGTGCCAGCAGTTACACCCTACTAGCGGGCACAGATACGCAGTATTTT.

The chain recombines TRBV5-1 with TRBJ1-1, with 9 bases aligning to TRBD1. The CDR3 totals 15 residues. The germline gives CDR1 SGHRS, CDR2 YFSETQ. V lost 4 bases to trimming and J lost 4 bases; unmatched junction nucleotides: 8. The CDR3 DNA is TGCGCCAGCAGCCCTGGGACAGGGTTGGGCACTGAAGCTTTCTTT. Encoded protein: CASSPGTGLGTEAFF.

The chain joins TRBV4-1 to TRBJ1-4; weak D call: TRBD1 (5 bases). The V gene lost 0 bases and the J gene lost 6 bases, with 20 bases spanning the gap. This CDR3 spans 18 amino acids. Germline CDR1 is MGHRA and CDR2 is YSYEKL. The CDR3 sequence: CASSQDPYTWGGDEKLFF. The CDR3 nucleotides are TGCGCCAGCAGCCAAGATCCCTATACCTGGGGGGGAGATGAAAAACTGTTTTTT.

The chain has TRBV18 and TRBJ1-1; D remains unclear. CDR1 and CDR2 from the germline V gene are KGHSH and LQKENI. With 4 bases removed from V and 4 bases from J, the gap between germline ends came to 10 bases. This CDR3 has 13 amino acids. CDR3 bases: TGTGCCAGCTCACATGACGGAGGCACTGAAGCTTTCTTT. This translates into CASSHDGGTEAFF.